The 24 T cell receptor beta chains listed next were all sequenced from one sample in a study of shared clonotypes between healthy human individuals. Profiled with immunoSEQ multiplex PCR; TCRdb holds only in-frame clones, not every one. Of roughly 380,000 clones listed, about 96% are singletons. The sample consisted of memory CD8+ T cells sorted from blood. Subset reported: CD45RO+ cells pooled with CCR7-negative TemRA cells. These receptors all stem from a man aged 25 to 40 in good health.

The V and J genes are TRBV4-2 and TRBJ2-7; TRBD2 aligns across 13 bases. The germline gives CDR1 LGHNA, CDR2 YNFKEQ. The CDR3 totals 17 residues. The junction had 5 bases not matched to a gene; V was cut back by 0 bases and J by 3 bases. CDR3 coding DNA: TGTGCCAGCAGCCAAGATCGACTAGCGGGAGGCCTCTACGAGCAGTACTTC. Translating gives CASSQDRLAGGLYEQYF.

The CDR3 reads CASKGRTILTSYNEQFF. CDR3 coding DNA: TGTGCCAGCAAGGGGAGGACTATTCTTACCTCCTACAATGAGCAGTTCTTC. The chain employs TRBV28 and TRBJ2-1; D is possibly TRBD2 (6 bases). This CDR3 is built from 17 residues. CDR1 MDHEN and CDR2 SYDVKM come from the germline V gene. Trimming stripped 7 bases from V and 0 bases from J, with 19 bases between.

CDR3 in DNA: TGTGCCAGCAGCTTAGCGCCGCTCGGGGCCGGGAGAAGCTCCTACGAGCAGTACTTC. As protein: CASSLAPLGAGRSSYEQYF. This rearrangement joins TRBV7-9 to TRBJ2-7, with D possibly matching TRBD2 (6 bases). V gave up 0 bases and J gave up 0 bases, with 21 bases separating them. CDR3 length: 19 residues. CDR1 SEHNR and CDR2 FQNEAQ come from the germline V gene (reference sequence).

V is TRBV5-8 and J is TRBJ2-3, with 7 bases matching TRBD1. This CDR3 is built from 14 residues. Trimming took 3 bases from V and 2 from J; bases not matched to a gene: 3. The germline V gene has CDR1 SGHTS and CDR2 YDEGEE. CDR3 residues: CASSSRGNTDTQYF. For the CDR3, the DNA is TGTGCCAGCAGCTCCAGGGGGAACACAGATACGCAGTATTTT. The variable domain in full, completed from reference TRBV5-8 and TRBJ2-3, reads EAGVTQSPTHLIKTRGQQATLRCSPISGHTSVYWYQQALGLGLQFLLWYDEGEERNRGNFPPRFSGRQFPNYSSELNVNALELEDSALYLCASSSRGNTDTQYFGPGTRLTVL.

This chain joins TRBV6-6 and TRBJ2-1; 13 nucleotides line up with TRBD2. CDR3 size: 15 residues. Losses at the gene ends were 6 bases for V and 8 bases for J; bases not matched to a gene: 7. CDR1 is MNHNY, CDR2 SVGAGI, per germline (reference sequence). This chain's CDR3 is CASSNGLAGEDEQFF. The CDR3 DNA follows: TGTGCCAGCAGCAATGGACTAGCGGGAGAAGATGAGCAGTTCTTC.

The DNA for the CDR3 is TGTGCCATCAGTGAGTCGGAACAGGGCCGTAATGGCTACACCTTC. The encoded protein is CAISESEQGRNGYTF. The chain recombines TRBV10-3 with TRBJ1-2; tentatively, D is TRBD1 (6 bases). V lost 0 bases, J lost 6 bases, and 14 bases lay in between. The CDR3 consists of 15 residues. Germline CDR1 ENHRY, CDR2 SYGVKD.

The V gene is TRBV5-3, the J gene TRBJ1-2, with 9 bases lining up with TRBD1. TRBV5-3 is placed among ORFs of uncertain function. The ends lost 2 bases at V and 4 bases at J; junction bases unmatched: 3. The CDR3 spans 14 residues. CDR3 coding DNA: TGTGCCAGAAGCTTCCGACAGGGGGGCTATGGCTACACCTTC. It specifies CARSFRQGGYGYTF.

J is TRBJ1-5 and V is TRBV7-9; D is unresolved. V was clipped by 3 bases and J by 5 bases, with 8 bases between them. From germline, CDR1 is SEHNR and CDR2 FQNEAQ (reference sequence). The CDR3 contains 13 residues. CDR3 amino acids: CASSFTHDQPQHF. The CDR3 region has the DNA TGTGCCAGCAGCTTCACGCATGATCAGCCCCAGCATTTT.

The chain recombines TRBV14 with TRBJ2-7; tentatively, D is TRBD1 (5 bases). Germline-derived CDR1 and CDR2 are SGHDN and FVKESK. The CDR3 is 15 amino acids. The V and J ends lost 4 bases and 0 bases respectively, with 13 bases between them. The CDR3 here is CASSRAGSLSYEQYF. DNA of the CDR3: TGTGCCAGCAGCCGTGCAGGGTCGCTCTCCTACGAGCAGTACTTC.

The V gene is TRBV11-2, the J gene TRBJ1-2; possible D gene TRBD1, 6 bases. CDR1 and CDR2 (germline): SGHAT, FQNNGV. The CDR3 is 13 amino acids. With 1 base removed from V and 7 bases from J, the gap between germline ends came to 10 bases. CDR3 region: CASSLGGGVGYTF. The CDR3 DNA follows: TGTGCCAGCAGCTTAGGAGGGGGGGTTGGCTACACCTTC.

The count of this clone is one. The gene calls are TRBV5-1 and TRBJ2-3; D may match TRBD1 or TRBD2 (5 bases each). Germline CDR1 SGHRS, CDR2 YFSETQ. This CDR3 comprises 15 residues. V lost 6 bases to trimming and J lost 1 base, with 15 bases between them. The CDR3 protein is CASTSLGDRTDTQYF. CDR3 nucleotides: TGCGCCAGCACCTCTTTAGGGGACCGCACAGATACGCAGTATTTT.

The chain carries TRBV29-1 and TRBJ2-3, with unresolved D. With 5 bases removed from V and 2 bases from J, the gap between germline ends came to 8 bases. CDR3 size: 12 residues. Germline values: CDR1 SQVTM, CDR2 ANQGSEA. CDR3 sequence reads: CSVKAFTDTQYF. DNA for the CDR3: TGCAGCGTTAAGGCTTTCACAGATACGCAGTATTTT.

The rearrangement uses TRBV19 and TRBJ2-6; TRBD1 is a possible D gene (6 bases). Germline-derived CDR1 and CDR2 are LNHDA and SQIVND (reference sequence). Trimming shortened V by 3 bases and J by 1 base, and 16 bases separated the two germline ends. The length of the CDR3 is 18 residues. The CDR3 nucleotides read TGTGCCAGTAGTATGTTTGGTCAGGGGCCGTCTGGGGCCAACGTCCTGACTTTC. Translating it yields CASSMFGQGPSGANVLTF.

Points on this clone: Other DNA sequences in this specimen translate into the identical CDR3. The rearrangement uses TRBV6-5 and TRBJ1-3; D unclear. The CDR3 runs 15 residues. Germline V gene data show CDR1 as MNHEY and CDR2 as SVGAGI. Trimming cost V 0 bases and J 4 bases, with 10 bases left between them. CDR3 in DNA: TGTGCCAGCAGTTACTCAAAGACAAGCGGAAACACCATATATTTT. It is translated as CASSYSKTSGNTIYF.

The chain carries TRBV7-2 and TRBJ2-5, with TRBD2 matching 13 bases. Germline-derived CDR1 and CDR2 are SGHTA and FQGNSA. CDR3 length: 15 amino acids. V lost 6 bases, J lost 3 bases, and 4 bases stayed unmatched. Here the CDR3 reads CASRSLAGGKETQYF. CDR3 bases: TGTGCCAGCAGATCACTAGCGGGAGGGAAAGAGACCCAGTACTTC.

This rearrangement joins TRBV6-1 to TRBJ2-3; 7 bases map to TRBD1. The CDR3 is made up of 11 amino acids. From germline, CDR1 is MNHNS and CDR2 SASEGT. The trim removed 5 bases at V and 9 bases at J, leaving 2 bases unmatched. The DNA for the CDR3 is TGTGCCAGCAGTAAACAGGGGACGCAGTATTTT. Its protein is CASSKQGTQYF.

The chain links TRBV6-7 to TRBJ2-3; tentatively, D is TRBD1 (5 bases). TRBV6-7 is noted as an ORF with a role that remains uncertain. With 6 bases removed from V and 0 bases from J, the gap between germline ends came to 16 bases. CDR3 length: 16 amino acids. CDR3 nucleotide sequence: TGTGCCAGCAGGTTCGACAGTCCGAGTAGCACAGATACGCAGTATTTT. Its translation: CASRFDSPSSTDTQYF.

J is TRBJ2-5 and V is TRBV2; D unclear. CDR1 is SNHLY and CDR2 is FYNNEI in the germline V gene. Trimming shortened V by 8 bases and J by 5 bases, and 9 bases separated the two germline ends. The CDR3 is made up of 11 amino acids. In nucleotides, the CDR3 is TGTGCCAGCGCTGCGGTGGAGACCCAGTACTTC. Encoded protein: CASAAVETQYF. Full variable domain (remainder filled in from reference TRBV2 and TRBJ2-5): EPEVTQTPSHQVTQMGQEVILRCVPISNHLYFYWYRQILGQKVEFLVSFYNNEISEKSEIFDDQFSVERPDGSNFTLKIRSTKLEDSAMYFCASAAVETQYFGPGTRLLVL.

In regard to this clone: Additional DNA sequences in this sample encode the identical CDR3. J is TRBJ2-2 and V is TRBV18; D gene ambiguous. CDR1 is KGHSH, CDR2 LQKENI, per germline. The V and J ends lost 2 bases and 5 bases respectively, with 3 bases between them. The CDR3 sequence is 12 residues long. The CDR3 DNA follows: TGTGCCAGCTCACCAACTACCGGGGAGCTGTTTTTT. This encodes CASSPTTGELFF. The full variable domain, rest sourced from reference TRBV18 and TRBJ2-2, is NAGVMQNPRHLVRRRGQEARLRCSPMKGHSHVYWYRQLPEEGLKFMVYLQKENIIDESGMPKERFSAEFPKEGPSILRIQQVVRGDSAAYFCASSPTTGELFFGEGSRLTVL.

The V gene is TRBV28, the J gene TRBJ1-5, with D possibly being TRBD1 (5 bases). CDR1 is MDHEN and CDR2 is SYDVKM in the germline V gene. CDR3 length: 15 residues. V lost 4 bases and J lost 2, with 12 bases in between. The CDR3 reads CASSSREEGNQPQHF. CDR3 DNA sequence: TGTGCCAGCAGTTCCAGGGAGGAGGGCAATCAGCCCCAGCATTTT.

The gene calls are TRBV5-1 and TRBJ2-7, with unresolved D. Trimming left V 2 bases short and J 0 bases short, with 9 bases between. This CDR3 region has 14 residues. Germline CDR1 and CDR2: SGHRS and YFSETQ. The DNA of the CDR3 is TGCGCCAGCAGCTTTACTCCGAGCTCCTACGAGCAGTACTTC. Protein sequence: CASSFTPSSYEQYF. Drawing the rest from reference TRBV5-1 and TRBJ2-7, the complete variable domain is KAGVTQTPRYLIKTRGQQVTLSCSPISGHRSVSWYQQTPGQGLQFLFEYFSETQRNKGNFPGRFSGRQFSNSRSEMNVSTLELGDSALYLCASSFTPSSYEQYFGPGTRLTVT.

V usage is TRBV18 and J usage is TRBJ2-7; 8 bases line up with TRBD1. V lost 6 bases and J lost 5; bases outside the gene matches: 15. Germline assignment: CDR1 KGHSH and CDR2 LQKENI. The CDR3 has 16 amino acids. This CDR3 is CASSPEDRVSLHEQYF. The CDR3 bases are TGTGCCAGCTCCCCAGAGGACAGGGTGTCCCTCCACGAGCAGTACTTC.

This clone was seen a single time. The gene calls are TRBV5-1 and TRBJ2-7; weak D call: TRBD2 (5 bases). The ends were cut back, 3 bases at V and 6 bases at J, with 16 bases in the middle. Per the germline V gene, CDR1 is SGHRS and CDR2 is YFSETQ. The CDR3 loop spans 14 amino acids. The CDR3 DNA reads TGCGCCAGCAGCTCCACTCAACTAGAAATCGAGCAGTACTTC. Translated: CASSSTQLEIEQYF. The full variable domain, rest sourced from reference TRBV5-1 and TRBJ2-7, is KAGVTQTPRYLIKTRGQQVTLSCSPISGHRSVSWYQQTPGQGLQFLFEYFSETQRNKGNFPGRFSGRQFSNSRSEMNVSTLELGDSALYLCASSSTQLEIEQYFGPGTRLTVT.

CDR3 region: CASSSSRDRHYEQYF. CDR3 bases: TGTGCCAGCAGTTCCTCTAGGGACAGGCACTACGAGCAGTACTTC. This chain links TRBV27 with TRBJ2-7; 8 nucleotides agree with TRBD1. CDR1 MNHEY and CDR2 SMNVEV come from the germline V gene (reference sequence). The CDR3 is made up of 15 amino acids. V was clipped by 4 bases and J by 3 bases; unmatched bases: 8.